The rows below give T cell receptor beta chains drawn from one sample of a study of cytomegalovirus exposure and HLA in healthy donors. The repertoire was sequenced with immunoSEQ multiplex PCR; TCRdb's copy has only in-frame clones and lacks some. The sample has 200,000 to 250,000 clones, approximately 84% seen once. The sequencing input was PBMCs. These receptors were collected from a woman in her forties in good health and CMV-seronegative. The CDR3 runs from the conserved cysteine through the conserved F or W. D genes are given only for firm matches. The size entry is marked missing in some rows and otherwise reads once, few, many or a size class.

>TRBD1|TRBJ2-7|13|TRBV19|.
TGTGCCTCATCCGACAGGGCCGTTACGGAGCAGTACTTC
CASSDRAVTEQYF
>TRBD2|TRBJ2-5|17|TRBV7-2|once
TGTGCCAGCAGCTCAATAGCGAGCGGGGGAGCCAGTGGGACCCAGTACTTC
CASSSIASGGASGTQYF
>.|TRBJ2-1|16|TRBV5-1|.
TGCGCCAGCAGGCAGGGAACTCAAAATTTCTACAATGAGCAGTTCTTC
CASRQGTQNFYNEQFF
>.|TRBJ1-5|13|TRBV27|.
TGTGCCAGCAGTTTGAAGGGAGATCAGCCCCAGCATTTT
CASSLKGDQPQHF
>.|TRBJ1-6|13|TRBV19|.
TGTGCCAGTACCCGGGGTAGTAATTCACCCCTCCACTTT
CASTRGSNSPLHF
>TRBD1|TRBJ1-3|14|TRBV5-1|once
TGCGCCAGCAGCCCAGAACACAGGGGCGACACCATATATTTT
CASSPEHRGDTIYF
>.|TRBJ1-6|16|TRBV6-5|few
TGTGCCAGCAGTTACTCTCCAGGGGCCTATAATTCACCCCTCCACTTT
CASSYSPGAYNSPLHF
>TRBD1|TRBJ2-7|15|TRBV10-3|.
TGTGCCATCAGGGGGCACGGGACAGGGACCTACGAGCAGTACTTC
CAIRGHGTGTYEQYF
>.|TRBJ2-6|14|TRBV5-1|.
TGCGCCAGCAGCTCAACAGATGGGGCCAACGTCCTGACTTTC
CASSSTDGANVLTF
>.|TRBJ2-7|12|TRBV7-9|.
TGTGCCAGCAGTGCCAGGAGGGGCGAGCAGTACTTC
CASSARRGEQYF
>.|TRBJ2-2|14|TRBV7-7|.
TGTGCTAGCAGCGCAGACAGGCTCACCGGGGAGCTGTTTTTT
CASSADRLTGELFF
>.|TRBJ1-3|14|TRBV19|.
TGTGCCAGTAGTATAGCCGTTACTGGAAACACCATATATTTT
CASSIAVTGNTIYF
>TRBD1|TRBJ1-1|15|TRBV11-1|once
TGTGCCAGCAGCCCTGGACAGGCTTCGAACACTGAAGCTTTCTTT
CASSPGQASNTEAFF
>.|TRBJ1-3|15|TRBV11-2|.
TGTGCCAGCAGCTTACATCTTACTCCTGGAAACACCATATATTTT
CASSLHLTPGNTIYF
>.|TRBJ1-2|14|TRBV14|.
TGTGCCAGCAGCCCCCAGTTAACTAACTATGGCTACACCTTC
CASSPQLTNYGYTF
>TRBD1|TRBJ1-6|15|TRBV19|.
TGTGCCAGTAGTTTATCAGGGGGCAGGGGTTCACCCCTCCACTTT
CASSLSGGRGSPLHF
>.|TRBJ1-6|14|TRBV6-5|.
TGTGCCAGCAGTGAAGATACGGGAGTTACCGCCCTCCACTTT
CASSEDTGVTALHF
>.|TRBJ2-2|12|TRBV19|.
TGTGCCAGTACAGGTGTGGCCGGGGAGCTGTTTTTT
CASTGVAGELFF
>.|TRBJ1-3|14|TRBV7-6|.
TGTGCCAGCAGCTCTTTCGGGCGAGGGAACACCATATATTTT
CASSSFGRGNTIYF
>.|TRBJ1-2|16|TRBV7-8|once
TGTGCCAGCAGCTCCACGAGGGACAAGGTTATTTATGGCTACACCTTC
CASSSTRDKVIYGYTF
>.|TRBJ2-7|13|TRBV30|.
TGTGCCTGGAGTGTACGCCAGGGTTACGAGCAGTACTTC
CAWSVRQGYEQYF
>TRBD1|TRBJ2-7|15|TRBV28|.
TGTGCCAGCAGTCGACACGGGACAGGGCCGAACGAGCAGTACTTC
CASSRHGTGPNEQYF
>.|TRBJ2-2|16|TRBV15|.
TGTGCCACCAGCAGAGGGGGGACAACGAACACCGGGGAGCTGTTTTTT
CATSRGGTTNTGELFF
>.|TRBJ2-3|13|TRBV2|.
TGTGCCAGCACCGAACATGTGGGCCTTACGCAGTATTTT
CASTEHVGLTQYF
>TRBD2|TRBJ2-4|13|TRBV5-1|.
TGCGCCAGCAGCTTGTCGGGAGGGGACATTCAGTACTTC
CASSLSGGDIQYF
>TRBD1|TRBJ2-5|18|TRBV9|.
TGTGCCAGCAGCGTAGGAGGGAGACAGGGAACTCCCGAAGAGACCCAGTACTTC
CASSVGGRQGTPEETQYF
>.|TRBJ1-1|15|TRBV5-1|many
TGCGCCAGCAGCTTGGCTTCCCCAGGGAACACTGAAGCTTTCTTT
CASSLASPGNTEAFF
>.|TRBJ2-7|15|TRBV7-2|.
TGTGCCAGCAGCCCCCCCCGCGGTGGAGGGTACGAGCAGTACTTC
CASSPPRGGGYEQYF
>TRBD1|TRBJ1-1|15|TRBV6-5|few
TGTGCCAGCAGTTCTTCCTTCACAGGGGGCACTGAAGCTTTCTTT
CASSSSFTGGTEAFF
>TRBD2|TRBJ2-5|16|TRBV7-9|.
TGTGCCAGCAGCGAGGGACTAGCGGGGAGGCAAGAGACCCAGTACTTC
CASSEGLAGRQETQYF
>.|TRBJ2-7|14|TRBV6-5|many
TGTGCCAGCAGTTGGGGGGGCAGGGGATCCGAGCAGTACTTC
CASSWGGRGSEQYF
>.|TRBJ2-1|15|TRBV15|.
TGTGCCACCAGCCCCCTTGAGGGCTCCTACAATGAGCAGTTCTTC
CATSPLEGSYNEQFF
>.|TRBJ1-2|12|TRBV6-1|.
TGTGCCAGCAGTGAAGCCGGCTATGGCTACACCTTC
CASSEAGYGYTF
>TRBD1|TRBJ1-2|14|TRBV30|.
TGTGCCTGGAGCGCCCGGGACAGCTACTATGGCTACACCTTC
CAWSARDSYYGYTF
>TRBD1|TRBJ1-2|18|TRBV28|once
TGTGCCAGCAGTCCTTTTAACGGACAGGGGGAATGGATCTATGGCTACACCTTC
CASSPFNGQGEWIYGYTF
>.|TRBJ2-5|16|TRBV6-5|.
TGTGCCAGCAGTTCCCGCTCATGGGGGCGGGAAGAGACCCAGTACTTC
CASSSRSWGREETQYF
>.|TRBJ1-1|14|TRBV29-1|.
TGCAGCGGAGGGGGGGGCACGGGGGGCACTGAAGCTTTCTTT
CSGGGGTGGTEAFF
>.|TRBJ2-7|14|TRBV19|.
TGTGCCAGTAGTATCAGGGACACAACATACGAGCAGTACTTC
CASSIRDTTYEQYF
>TRBD1|TRBJ1-2|18|TRBV18|.
TGTGCCAGCTCACCCACTACCGGGACAGGGGGCGGAGGATATGGCTACACCTTC
CASSPTTGTGGGGYGYTF
>.|TRBJ2-7|16|TRBV7-8|.
TGTGCCAGCAGCTTCGCCAGAGGGCCCCCAGGCCCCGAGCAGTACTTC
CASSFARGPPGPEQYF
>TRBD1|TRBJ2-5|14|TRBV6-5|.
TGTGCCAGCAGTTCGACCTGGACAGGGGAGACCCAGTACTTC
CASSSTWTGETQYF
>TRBD1|TRBJ1-6|16|TRBV6-5|.
TGTGCCAGCAGTTCTGGAGACAGGGGAAAGAATTCACCCCTCCACTTT
CASSSGDRGKNSPLHF
>TRBD2|TRBJ2-1|17|TRBV6-1|.
TGTGCCAGCAGTGCGTTAGCGGGGCCAATTCGGGTGGATGAGCAGTTCTTC
CASSALAGPIRVDEQFF
>.|TRBJ2-7|14|TRBV11-3|.
TGTGCCAGCAGCTTACACTCCGTCTCCTACGAGCAGTACTTC
CASSLHSVSYEQYF
>TRBD2|TRBJ2-5|16|TRBV13|.
TGTGCCAGCAGCTCCGCGTCCGGGACTAGTGAGGAGACCCAGTACTTC
CASSSASGTSEETQYF
>.|TRBJ1-4|15|TRBV9|.
TGTGCCAGCAGCGTAGATTGGGCGATTAATGAAAAACTGTTTTTT
CASSVDWAINEKLFF
>TRBD1|TRBJ2-1|15|TRBV9|few
TGTGCCAGCAGCGTAGCCGGGACAGGAAGCAATGAGCAGTTCTTC
CASSVAGTGSNEQFF
>.|TRBJ2-4|16|TRBV4-1|.
TGCGCCAGCAGCCAAGGATCCGGGAACGACAAAAACATTCAGTACTTC
CASSQGSGNDKNIQYF
>.|TRBJ2-7|11|TRBV5-6|once
TGTGCCAGCAGCTTGAAGCGCGAGCAGTACTTC
CASSLKREQYF
>TRBD2|TRBJ2-1|14|TRBV29-1|.
TGCAGCGTTGATCGGCGGGGGGGCTTCGATGAGCAGTTCTTC
CSVDRRGGFDEQFF
>TRBD1|TRBJ1-2|13|TRBV6-5|.
TGTGCCAGCAGTTACCAGACAGGGGAAGGCTACACCTTC
CASSYQTGEGYTF
>TRBD1|TRBJ1-1|20|TRBV4-1|.
TGCGCCAGCAGCCAACTCCCCGGGACAGGGAGGATTCGGGCGAACACTGAAGCTTTCTTT
CASSQLPGTGRIRANTEAFF
>TRBD2|TRBJ2-3|16|TRBV7-8|.
TGTGCCAGCAGCTTAGTTGGACTAGCGGGGACAGATACGCAGTATTTT
CASSLVGLAGTDTQYF
>.|TRBJ1-4|16|TRBV15|.
TGTGCCACCAGCAGACCGCCGACGGGAACTAATGAAAAACTGTTTTTT
CATSRPPTGTNEKLFF
>TRBD1|TRBJ1-5|16|TRBV2|.
TGTGCCAGCAGCGGGGCCGGGACAGATAGCAATCAGCCCCAGCATTTT
CASSGAGTDSNQPQHF
>TRBD1|TRBJ1-5|16|TRBV6-1|few
TGTGCCAGCAGTGACCCGGGACAGGGGGGTAATCAGCCCCAGCATTTT
CASSDPGQGGNQPQHF
>.|TRBJ1-5|13|TRBV10-3|.
TGTGCCATCAGTGGGACGGGAGATCAGCCCCAGCATTTT
CAISGTGDQPQHF
>TRBD2|TRBJ2-3|16|TRBV9|.
TGTGCCAGCAGCAAATATAGCGGGGAAGTTGTAGATACGCAGTATTTT
CASSKYSGEVVDTQYF
>.|TRBJ2-7|13|TRBV6-1|.
TGTGCCAGCAGTGAAGTCGTGAGTTCCCGAGTGTACTTC
CASSEVVSSRVYF